The rows below give T cell receptor beta chains drawn from one sample of a study of T-cell reconstitution after alpha-beta-depleted transplantation in children. TCRdb reprocessed the PCR reads via MiXCR and lists one record per CDR3 protein. The sample yields some 240,000 distinct CDR3 sequences, approximately 9.9% seen once. The material sequenced was PBMCs from the stem cell graft donor, taken from the stem cell graft. All receptors come from a human donor who donated a stem cell graft to a child with SCID. The CDR3 runs from the conserved cysteine through the conserved F or W. D genes are given only for firm matches. Some rows mark clone size as missing; the rest say once, few, many or name a class of expanded clone.

j_call v_call d_call clone_size cdr3_nt cdr3_aa
TRBJ2-3 TRBV18 . . TGTGCCAGCTCACCACTTTCAGACGGGGATACGCAGTATTTT CASSPLSDGDTQYF
TRBJ1-2 TRBV29-1 TRBD1 many TGCAGCGTTGAAACAGGGGGGGGCTACACCTTC CSVETGGGYTF
TRBJ2-3 TRBV20-1 TRBD2 many TGCAGTGCCATAGACAGACTAGCTCAAGATACGCAGTATTTT CSAIDRLAQDTQYF
TRBJ2-4 TRBV20-1 . many TGCAGTGCTCCTAAAGGGGGGGTAGCCAAAAACATTCAGTACTTC CSAPKGGVAKNIQYF
TRBJ1-2 TRBV18 TRBD1 . TGTGCCAGCTCACCCGTGGGACAGGAGAACTATGGCTACACCTTC CASSPVGQENYGYTF
TRBJ2-3 TRBV3-1 TRBD2 many TGTGCCAGCGGGAGACTAGCAGAGGATACGCAGTATTTT CASGRLAEDTQYF
TRBJ2-1 TRBV5-1 TRBD2 many TGCGCCAGCAGAACTAGCGGGGGCCAATACAATGAGCAGTTCTTC CASRTSGGQYNEQFF
TRBJ2-1 TRBV15 . many TGTGCCACCCTAAAGGACGAACTGGGGAATGAGCAGTTCTTC CATLKDELGNEQFF
TRBJ1-1 TRBV7-2 . many TGTGCCAGCAGCCCACTCCCCCATACGGGTACTGAAGCTTTCTTT CASSPLPHTGTEAFF
TRBJ2-3 TRBV5-6 . many TGTGCCAGCAGCCCTTGGATGACTCCGAGGGGTGCAGATACGCAGTATTTT CASSPWMTPRGADTQYF
TRBJ1-5 TRBV2 TRBD1 few TGTACCAGCAGTCGACGTTGGACAGGGGGCTTTAGCAATCAGCCCCAGCATTTT CTSSRRWTGGFSNQPQHF
TRBJ2-1 TRBV7-9 TRBD1 many TGTGCCAGCAGCTTAGGGGACAGGGAGCAGTTCTTC CASSLGDREQFF
TRBJ2-7 TRBV7-2 . many TGTGCCAGCAGCCCATTCACGGGCGAGCAGTACTTC CASSPFTGEQYF
TRBJ2-7 TRBV5-1 TRBD2 many TGCGCCAGCAGTCTCCGGGGCGGGAGAGCCTACGAGCAGTACTTC CASSLRGGRAYEQYF
TRBJ1-1 TRBV5-6 . many TGTGCCAGCAGCCGAGGTCTGACGATGAACACTGAAGCTTTCTTT CASSRGLTMNTEAFF
TRBJ2-7 TRBV5-8 . many TGTGCCAGCAGCACCTGGAGGGGGGTAAATAGGGAGCAGTACTTC CASSTWRGVNREQYF
TRBJ1-2 TRBV6-5 TRBD1 many TGTGCCAGCAGTAGGACGACAGGGGACTATGGCTACACCTTC CASSRTTGDYGYTF
TRBJ2-7 TRBV5-1 . many TGCGCCAGCAGCCGCGGGGACAGCTTAAGCTCCTACGAGCAGTACTTC CASSRGDSLSSYEQYF